These 9 T cell receptor beta chains share one sample of origin, sequenced in a study of low-dose radiotherapy and immunotherapy resistance in tumors. As for time point: before trial treatment. Gene-specific TRAV and TRBV primers were used for first-strand cDNA, covering alpha and beta chains. TCR amplification ran approximately 22 PCR cycles using constant-region and V-primer adapter primers. Via MiXCR, TCRdb re-called the reads, giving one row per CDR3 protein. There are tens of thousands of distinct CDR3 sequences in the sample; 9.4% occur only once, and 0.8% to 1.3% lies in the top ten. Sequences were derived from PBMCs, sampled before treatment. All receptors derive from a male donor with prostate cancer.

This clonotype was seen at least ten times. V is TRBV11-2 and J is TRBJ2-3; 7 positions agree with TRBD2. The CDR3 is 14 amino acids. Germline CDR1 reads SGHAT; CDR2 reads FQNNGV. V dropped 4 bases and J dropped 4; count of bases not matched to a gene: 5. The CDR3 nucleotides read TGTGCCAGCAGCTCCAGGACTAGGGCAGATACGCAGTATTTT. Amino acids: CASSSRTRADTQYF. Variable domain in full (rest from reference TRBV11-2 and TRBJ2-3): EAGVAQSPRYKIIEKRQSVAFWCNPISGHATLYWYQQILGQGPKLLIQFQNNGVVDDSQLPKDRFSAERLKGVDSTLKIQPAKLEDSAVYLCASSSRTRADTQYFGPGTRLTVL.

CDR3 loop: CATSDPQGASYEQYF. Written as DNA, the CDR3 is TGTGCCACCAGTGATCCGCAGGGGGCCTCCTACGAGCAGTACTTC. The gene calls are TRBV24-1 and TRBJ2-7; TRBD1 matches 8 bases. The CDR3 sequence is 15 residues long. The V gene end was trimmed by 3 bases and the J gene end by 0 bases; junction bases not matched to a gene: 3. CDR1 KGHDR and CDR2 SFDVKD come from the germline V gene.

This clonotype was detected ten times or more. The rearrangement joins TRBV7-3 to TRBJ1-6; TRBD1 agrees at 11 bases. The CDR3 extends over 16 amino acids. The V gene's germline CDR1 is SGHTA and CDR2 FQGTGA. After removal of 5 bases from V and 7 bases from J, the junction contained 7 bases not matched to a gene. This CDR3 is CASSVSGQGANSPLHF. As DNA, the CDR3 is TGTGCCAGCAGCGTAAGCGGACAGGGGGCGAATTCACCCCTCCACTTT.

Many counts were recorded for this clonotype. The chain recombines TRBV6-6 with TRBJ2-7; D not resolved. This CDR3 comprises 11 residues. V gave up 0 bases and J gave up 5 bases, with 2 bases separating them. The germline V gene encodes CDR1 MNHNY and CDR2 SVGAGI (reference sequence). The chain's CDR3 is CASSYSNEQYF. The DNA for the CDR3 is TGTGCCAGCAGTTACTCAAACGAGCAGTACTTC.

At least ten counts were recorded for this clonotype. The CDR3 reads CSAREAGNNSPLHF. CDR3 nucleotides: TGCAGTGCTAGAGAGGCAGGGAATAATTCACCCCTCCACTTT. The J gene is TRBJ1-6, the V gene TRBV20-1, with D possibly being TRBD1 (5 bases). Trimming removed 0 bases at V and 5 bases at J, with 8 bases between. The germline V gene has CDR1 DFQATT and CDR2 SNEGSKA (reference sequence). The CDR3 has 14 amino acids.

This clonotype was seen at least ten times. V usage is TRBV5-1 and J usage is TRBJ1-1, with a weak D call TRBD1 (6 bases). CDR1 is SGHRS and CDR2 is YFSETQ in the germline V gene. CDR3 length: 14 residues. The V gene lost 7 bases and the J gene lost 1 base, with 14 bases spanning the gap. CDR3 in amino acids: CASGPGTPNTEAFF. The CDR3 DNA follows: TGCGCCAGCGGCCCCGGGACACCGAACACTGAAGCTTTCTTT.

This sequence joins TRBV7-2 and TRBJ2-1; 12 positions agree with TRBD2. Germline lookup yields CDR1 SGHTA and CDR2 FQGNSA. J lost 4 bases, V lost 2 bases, and 6 bases had no gene match. The CDR3 covers 17 residues. This chain's CDR3 is CASSLSSGRGSYNEQFF. The CDR3 bases are TGTGCCAGCAGCTTATCTAGCGGGAGGGGTTCTTACAATGAGCAGTTCTTC.

This clonotype has at least ten counts. The J gene is TRBJ2-5, the V gene TRBV24-1; D is perhaps TRBD2 (5 bases). The CDR3 covers 11 residues. CDR1 is KGHDR, CDR2 SFDVKD, per germline. With 6 bases removed from V and 5 bases from J, the gap between germline ends came to 6 bases. CDR3 bases: TGTGCCACCAGTTCGGGGGAGACCCAGTACTTC. Encoded protein: CATSSGETQYF.

This clonotype was recorded at least ten times. The chain is built from TRBV12-3 or TRBV12-4 and TRBJ1-4; D is ambiguous. The CDR3 has 13 residues. V was cut by 3 bases and J by 4 bases, with 6 bases left in between. DNA of the CDR3: TGTGCCAGCAGTTTGATGGGTAATGAAAAACTGTTTTTT. This codes for CASSLMGNEKLFF.